Below are 12 T cell receptor beta chains sequenced from a single sample in a study of human T cells and chemical hapten exposure. TCRdb passed the RACE reads through MiXCR, listing each CDR3 protein once. The table lists fewer than 500,000 distinct CDR3 sequences, roughly 4.8% of them singletons. Time point meaning: patch test 1, 2 weeks after DPC sensitization. Treatment in this sample: therapeutic diphenylcyclopropenone sensitization with weekly scalp DPC. This sample comprised whole blood, obtained in connection with sensitization to the hapten diphenylcyclopropenone (DPC). Receptors originate from a woman aged 45-65 years with alopecia areata. Some clones in this sample may be carry-over from other donors' samples.

This clonotype was counted at least ten times. The chain links TRBV7-2 to TRBJ2-5, with 8 bases aligning to TRBD2. Germline V gives CDR1 SGHTA, CDR2 FQGNSA. The CDR3 runs to 15 residues. Trimming removed 2 bases from V and 0 bases from J; junction bases left unmatched: 2. The chain's CDR3 is CASSLRRGDQETQYF. The CDR3 DNA reads as TGTGCCAGCAGCTTAAGGCGGGGGGACCAAGAGACCCAGTACTTC. The entire variable domain, with the rest obtained from reference TRBV7-2 and TRBJ2-5, is as follows: GAGVSQSPSNKVTEKGKDVELRCDPISGHTALYWYRQSLGQGLEFLIYFQGNSAPDKSGLPSDRFSAERTGGSVSTLTIQRTQQEDSAVYLCASSLRRGDQETQYFGPGTRLLVL.

This clonotype was counted many times. The chain joins TRBV7-6 to TRBJ2-2; 10 positions match TRBD1. The CDR3 is made up of 17 amino acids. V lost 6 bases to trimming and J lost 3 bases; unmatched junction nucleotides: 10. Per the germline V gene, CDR1 is SGHVS and CDR2 is FNYEAQ. This CDR3 reads CASRTFDRGPYTGELFF. The DNA of the CDR3 is TGTGCCAGCAGGACGTTTGACAGGGGGCCGTACACCGGGGAGCTGTTTTTT. The entire variable domain, with the rest obtained from reference TRBV7-6 and TRBJ2-2, is as follows: GAGVSQSPRYKVTKRGQDVALRCDPISGHVSLYWYRQALGQGPEFLTYFNYEAQQDKSGLPNDRFSAERPEGSISTLTIQRTEQRDSAMYRCASRTFDRGPYTGELFFGEGSRLTVL.

The rearrangement links TRBV20-1 to TRBJ2-7, with D tentatively TRBD1 or TRBD2 (5 bases each). Germline assignment: CDR1 DFQATT and CDR2 SNEGSKA (reference sequence). The CDR3 sequence is 15 residues long. Trimming pared 3 bases from V and 1 base from J, leaving 16 bases between. CDR3 bases: TGCAGTGCTAGTTTGTTGGGGGTTCCGTCCTACGAGCAGTACTTC. Amino acids: CSASLLGVPSYEQYF.

This clonotype was picked up many times. This chain uses TRBV6-1 with TRBJ2-7; TRBD1 might be the D (6 bases). The V end was cut by 6 bases, the J end by 5 bases, with 11 bases between. Germline values: CDR1 MNHNS, CDR2 SASEGT. This CDR3 is 12 amino acids long. The CDR3: CASRATGNEQYF. The CDR3 bases are TGTGCCAGCAGAGCCACAGGGAACGAGCAGTACTTC.

This clonotype was recorded a few times. The chain carries TRBV2 and TRBJ2-4, with D uncertain. The germline gives CDR1 SNHLY, CDR2 FYNNEI. The CDR3 sequence is 15 residues long. Deletions cut 3 bases from V and 0 bases from J, with 9 bases between. Here the CDR3 DNA reads TGTGCCAGCAGTGAGGGCGTTTTAGCCAAAAACATTCAGTACTTC. Translating it yields CASSEGVLAKNIQYF.

This clonotype was detected only a few times. J is TRBJ2-7 and V is TRBV5-1; the D gene is possibly TRBD2 (5 bases). From germline, CDR1 is SGHRS and CDR2 YFSETQ. CDR3 size: 14 residues. Trimming took off 1 base at V and 1 base at J, with 9 bases between the two ends. The CDR3 DNA is TGCGCCAGCAGCTTGACGGGGAAGTCCTACGAGCAGTACTTC. It specifies CASSLTGKSYEQYF.

The chain combines TRBV18 with TRBJ1-1; D ambiguous. The CDR3 contains 15 residues. Germline V CDR1 and CDR2: KGHSH, LQKENI. The ends were cut back, 3 bases at V and 1 base at J, with 12 bases in the middle. The DNA for the CDR3 is TGTGCCAGCTCACCCAATCTGCCCTCGAACACTGAAGCTTTCTTT. It encodes CASSPNLPSNTEAFF.

As to this clonotype: At one end the junction does not follow the germline gene, possibly because of a read error. The chain carries TRBV9 and TRBJ2-1; either TRBD1 or TRBD2 may supply D (5 bases each). The CDR3 is made up of 11 amino acids. Germline V lookup: CDR1 SGDLS, CDR2 YYNGEE. The CDR3 reads CASSVGGTLYF. The DNA of the CDR3 is TGTGCCAGCAGCGTAGGTGGGACCCTATACTTC.

This clonotype has ten or more counts. J is TRBJ2-3 and V is TRBV29-1, with TRBD2 matching over 9 bases. J was trimmed by 6 bases and V by 3 bases; bases with no gene match: 7. CDR1 and CDR2 (germline): SQVTM, ANQGSEA. This CDR3 has 14 amino acids. This CDR3 is CSVDLAGKWDTQYF. Written as DNA, the CDR3 is TGCAGCGTTGACCTAGCGGGGAAATGGGATACGCAGTATTTT.

The rearrangement links TRBV30 to TRBJ1-2; 8 bases line up with TRBD1. Trimming cost V 6 bases and J 4 bases; bases outside gene matches: 4. This CDR3 is built from 12 residues. From germline, CDR1 is GTSNPN and CDR2 SVGIG (reference sequence). Here the CDR3 reads CACPGQGYGYTF. CDR3 coding DNA: TGTGCCTGCCCTGGACAGGGCTATGGCTACACCTTC.

This clonotype has ten or more counts. CDR3 DNA sequence: TGCAGTGCCAGGACAGGGGGCCCCAGCACTGAAGCTTTCTTT. Its translation: CSARTGGPSTEAFF. The chain uses TRBV20-1 and TRBJ1-1; 11 bases match TRBD1. The CDR3 is 14 amino acids. Germline CDR1 DFQATT, CDR2 SNEGSKA (reference sequence). Germline trimming cut 6 bases from V and 4 bases from J; bases unmatched to any gene: 7.

This clonotype came up many times. The genes are TRBV6-5 and TRBJ2-1; TRBD2 matches 8 bases. CDR1 and CDR2 (germline): MNHEY, SVGAGI. The CDR3 loop spans 16 amino acids. V was clipped by 4 bases and J by 4 bases; unmatched bases: 9. The CDR3 sequence is CASSSSTSAHYNEQFF. The CDR3 region has the DNA TGTGCCAGCAGTTCCTCGACTAGCGCCCATTACAATGAGCAGTTCTTC.